This T cell receptor (beta chain) was captured in a study of T-cell memory formation after mild COVID-19. About the research overall: The study found TCR clusters largely donor specific. Findings and limits, study-wide: The study detected some responding clones in pre-infection memory, suggesting cross-reactive memory joined.

The sample holds a few counts of this clonotype. Its specificity is unknown. It was 5'RACE with constant-segment primers that produced the TCR alpha and TCR beta cDNA libraries, which carried sample barcodes and UMIs. TCRdb ran MiXCR on the 5' RACE reads and lists one entry per CDR3 protein. Here the sample spans around 500,000 distinct CDR3 sequences, roughly 20% being singletons. The source material was PBMCs or a T cell subset sorted from them (not recorded which). The clonotype originates from an adult woman who had mild COVID-19 (a few samples of this study predate the infection). Cell type and time point are not known.

The CDR3 DNA is TGCAGCGCCCGCCAAGGGGCCAAAAACATTCAGTACTTC. It yields the protein CSARQGAKNIQYF. The gene calls are TRBV29-1 and TRBJ2-4; no definite D call. CDR1 is SQVTM and CDR2 is ANQGSEA in the germline V gene. The CDR3 is 13 amino acids. Deletions cut 7 bases from V and 1 base from J, with 11 bases between.